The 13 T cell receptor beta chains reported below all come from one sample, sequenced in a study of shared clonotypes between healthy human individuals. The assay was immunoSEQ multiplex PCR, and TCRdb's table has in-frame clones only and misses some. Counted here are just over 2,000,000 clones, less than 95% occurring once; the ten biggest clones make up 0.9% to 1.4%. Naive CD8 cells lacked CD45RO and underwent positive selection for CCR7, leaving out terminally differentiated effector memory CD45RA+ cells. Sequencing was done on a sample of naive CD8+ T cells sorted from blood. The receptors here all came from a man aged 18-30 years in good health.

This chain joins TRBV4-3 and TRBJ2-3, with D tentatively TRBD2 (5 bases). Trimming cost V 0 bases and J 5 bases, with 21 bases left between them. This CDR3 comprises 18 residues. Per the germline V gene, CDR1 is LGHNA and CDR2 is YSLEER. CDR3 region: CASSQEIPRTLAGDTQYF. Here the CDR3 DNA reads TGCGCCAGCAGCCAAGAAATCCCGAGAACGTTGGCGGGAGATACGCAGTATTTT.

In DNA form, the CDR3 reads TGCGCCAGCAGTGAGTGGGTAACCTACGAGCAGTACTTC. Amino acid sequence: CASSEWVTYEQYF. The chain couples TRBV10-2 to TRBJ2-7; D unclear. The CDR3 totals 13 residues. Germline V CDR1 and CDR2: WSHSY, SAAADI. Trimming stripped 1 base from V and 2 bases from J, with 6 bases between.

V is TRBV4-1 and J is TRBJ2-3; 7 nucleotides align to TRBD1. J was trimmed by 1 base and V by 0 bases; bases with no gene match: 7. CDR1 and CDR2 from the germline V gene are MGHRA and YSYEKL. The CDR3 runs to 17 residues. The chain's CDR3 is CASSQDSPRGRTDTQYF. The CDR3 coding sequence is TGCGCCAGCAGCCAAGACTCTCCAAGGGGGCGCACAGATACGCAGTATTTT.

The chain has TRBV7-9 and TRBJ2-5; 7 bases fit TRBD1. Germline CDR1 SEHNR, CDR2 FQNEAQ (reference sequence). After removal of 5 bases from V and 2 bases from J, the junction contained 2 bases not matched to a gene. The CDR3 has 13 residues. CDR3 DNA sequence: TGTGCCAGCAGCCAACAGGGGCAAGAGACCCAGTACTTC. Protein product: CASSQQGQETQYF.

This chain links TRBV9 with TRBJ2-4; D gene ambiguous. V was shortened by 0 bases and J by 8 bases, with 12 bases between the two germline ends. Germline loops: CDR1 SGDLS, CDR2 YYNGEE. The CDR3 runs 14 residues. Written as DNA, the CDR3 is TGTGCCAGCAGCGTAGGGTATCTTGAGGACATTCAGTACTTC. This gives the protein CASSVGYLEDIQYF.

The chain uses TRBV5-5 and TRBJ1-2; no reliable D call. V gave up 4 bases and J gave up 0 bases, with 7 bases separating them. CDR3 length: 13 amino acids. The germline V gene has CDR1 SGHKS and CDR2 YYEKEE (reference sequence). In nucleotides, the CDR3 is TGTGCCAGCAGCCTTGTTACTAACTATGGCTACACCTTC. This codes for CASSLVTNYGYTF.

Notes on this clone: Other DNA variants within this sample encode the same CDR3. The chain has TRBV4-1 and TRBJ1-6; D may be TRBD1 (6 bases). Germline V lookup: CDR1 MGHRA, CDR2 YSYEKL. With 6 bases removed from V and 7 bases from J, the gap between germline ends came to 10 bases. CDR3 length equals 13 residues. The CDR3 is CASSYDRNSPLHF. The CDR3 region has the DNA TGCGCCAGCAGTTACGACAGGAATTCACCCCTCCACTTT.

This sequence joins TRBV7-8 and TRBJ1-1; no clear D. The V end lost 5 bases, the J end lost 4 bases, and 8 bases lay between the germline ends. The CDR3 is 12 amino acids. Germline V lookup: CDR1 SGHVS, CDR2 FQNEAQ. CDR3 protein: CASSRMGTEAFF. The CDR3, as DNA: TGTGCCAGCAGCCGAATGGGCACTGAAGCTTTCTTT.

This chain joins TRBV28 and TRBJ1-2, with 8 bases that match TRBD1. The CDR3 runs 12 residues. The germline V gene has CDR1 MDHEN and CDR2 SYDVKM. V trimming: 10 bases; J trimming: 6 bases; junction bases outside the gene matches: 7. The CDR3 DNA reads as TGTGCCACCTTAACAGGGGGGGATGGCTACACCTTC. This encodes CATLTGGDGYTF.

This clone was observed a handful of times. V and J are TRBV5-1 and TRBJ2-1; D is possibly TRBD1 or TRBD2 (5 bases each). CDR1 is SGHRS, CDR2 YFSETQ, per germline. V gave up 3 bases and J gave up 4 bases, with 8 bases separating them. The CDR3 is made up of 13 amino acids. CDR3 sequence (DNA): TGCGCCAGCAGCTGGGACCAATACAATGAGCAGTTCTTC. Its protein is CASSWDQYNEQFF.

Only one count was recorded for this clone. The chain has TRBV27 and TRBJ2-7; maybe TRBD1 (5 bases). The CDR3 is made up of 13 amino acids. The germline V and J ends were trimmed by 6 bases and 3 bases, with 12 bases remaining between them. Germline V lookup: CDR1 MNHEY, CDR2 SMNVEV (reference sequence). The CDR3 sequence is CASSRALNYEQYF. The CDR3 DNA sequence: TGTGCCAGCAGCAGGGCTCTAAACTACGAGCAGTACTTC.

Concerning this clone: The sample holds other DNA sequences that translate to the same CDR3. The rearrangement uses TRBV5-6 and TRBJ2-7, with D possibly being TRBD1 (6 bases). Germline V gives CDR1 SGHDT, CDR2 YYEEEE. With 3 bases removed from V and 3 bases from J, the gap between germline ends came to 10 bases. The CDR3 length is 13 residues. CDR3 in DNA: TGTGCCAGCAGCTGGGACACAAGCTACGAGCAGTACTTC. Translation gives CASSWDTSYEQYF.

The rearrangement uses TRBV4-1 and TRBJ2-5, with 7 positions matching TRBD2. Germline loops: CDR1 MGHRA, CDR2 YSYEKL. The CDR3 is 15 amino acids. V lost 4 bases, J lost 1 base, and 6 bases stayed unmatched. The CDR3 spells CASSRSERGQETQYF. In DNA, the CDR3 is TGCGCCAGCAGCCGATCCGAGCGGGGCCAAGAGACCCAGTACTTC.